Presented here are 27 T cell receptor beta chains from one specimen sequenced in a study of response to subunit inactivated influenza vaccine. TCRdb re-called the RT-PCR reads with MiXCR, one entry per CDR3 protein. The repertoire holds around 570,000 distinct CDR3 sequences, with approximately 11% as singletons. This same sample was also part of a study on T cells expressing NK-cell markers. That report adds: 5'RACE template switching built TCR beta cDNA with unique molecular identifiers.

The material was PBMCs from blood, obtained on the day of vaccination. The receptors were gathered from a man aged 50 to 60 who received an inactivated influenza vaccine.

V usage is TRBV28 and J usage is TRBJ2-1; possibly TRBD2 for D (6 bases). V gave up 5 bases and J gave up 9 bases, with 20 bases separating them. This CDR3 has 15 amino acids. Germline CDR1 and CDR2: MDHEN and SYDVKM. In nucleotides, the CDR3 is TGTGCCAGCAGTCCGGGGGTGTTCCATCGAGGTGAGCAGTTCTTC. It is translated as CASSPGVFHRGEQFF.

This clonotype came up a few times. In DNA, the CDR3 is TGCAGCGTGGATAAGCGGGAGGGAGCCAAAAACATTCAGTACTTC. Amino acid sequence: CSVDKREGAKNIQYF. This chain connects TRBV29-1 to TRBJ2-4; the match to TRBD2 covers 10 bases. The trim removed 6 bases at V and 0 bases at J, leaving 5 bases unmatched. CDR3 size: 15 residues. Germline V gene data show CDR1 as SQVTM and CDR2 as ANQGSEA.

This clonotype was counted between two and nine times. This chain connects TRBV7-9 to TRBJ1-1, with D possibly being TRBD1 (6 bases). Germline V gives CDR1 SEHNR, CDR2 FQNEAQ (reference sequence). V lost 7 bases and J lost 1, with 16 bases in between. The CDR3 spans 15 residues. CDR3 residues: CASNPAGGENTEAFF. Here the CDR3 DNA reads TGTGCCAGCAACCCGGCCGGGGGCGAGAACACTGAAGCTTTCTTT.

This clonotype was seen at least ten times. The chain links TRBV5-1 to TRBJ2-6; D is ambiguous. This CDR3 has 15 residues. Deletions cut 3 bases from V and 0 bases from J, with 7 bases between. In germline, CDR1 is SGHRS, CDR2 YFSETQ. This CDR3 is CASSSGNSGANVLTF. The CDR3 nucleotides read TGCGCCAGCAGCTCGGGTAACTCTGGGGCCAACGTCCTGACTTTC.

This sequence joins TRBV21-1 and TRBJ2-5; the table's TRBD2 call for D was not verified on the DNA. TRBV21-1 is a pseudogene locus. The CDR3 is 20 amino acids. The CDR3 loop is CASIQRIPLSGTTPEETQYF. The CDR3 nucleotides read TGTGCCAGCATTCAGAGGATCCCTCTTAGCGGGACCACCCCGGAGGAGACCCAGTACTTC.

The chain couples TRBV10-3 to TRBJ2-6; D perhaps matches TRBD2 (6 bases). The length of the CDR3 is 15 residues. Germline lookup yields CDR1 ENHRY and CDR2 SYGVKD. Trimming stripped 2 bases from V and 4 bases from J, with 9 bases between. CDR3 in DNA: TGTGCCATCAGTGAGGGGGCGGGAGGGGCCAACGTCCTGACTTTC. Amino acids: CAISEGAGGANVLTF.

J is TRBJ2-7 and V is TRBV4-3; TRBD1 aligns across 9 bases. J lost 3 bases, V lost 1 base, and 4 bases had no gene match. The germline V gene has CDR1 LGHNA and CDR2 YSLEER. This CDR3 comprises 15 residues. The CDR3 bases are TGCGCCAGCAGCCAAGTAGACAGGGGGGGCTACGAGCAGTACTTC. Protein: CASSQVDRGGYEQYF.

The CDR3 loop is CASSWIGQRLSTDTQYF. CDR3 DNA: TGTGCCAGCAGCTGGATTGGGCAGCGATTGAGCACAGATACGCAGTATTTT. The V gene is TRBV7-9, the J gene TRBJ2-3, with D unclear. Germline V lookup: CDR1 SEHNR, CDR2 FQNEAQ (reference sequence). The CDR3 loop spans 17 amino acids. Trimming removed 4 bases at V and 0 bases at J, with 17 bases between. The variable domain in full, completed from reference TRBV7-9 and TRBJ2-3, reads DTGVSQNPRHKITKRGQNVTFRCDPISEHNRLYWYRQTLGQGPEFLTYFQNEAQLEKSRLLSDRFSAERPKGSFSTLEIQRTEQGDSAMYLCASSWIGQRLSTDTQYFGPGTRLTVL.

Ten or more counts support this clonotype. The gene calls are TRBV20-1 and TRBJ2-5, with 12 nucleotides matching TRBD2. Per the germline V gene, CDR1 is DFQATT and CDR2 is SNEGSKA (reference sequence). V lost 0 bases and J lost 5; bases outside the gene matches: 4. The CDR3 has 15 residues. The CDR3 loop reads CSARDSTSGRETQYF. DNA for the CDR3: TGCAGTGCTAGAGATAGTACTAGCGGGAGGGAGACCCAGTACTTC.

Notes on this clonotype: A much bigger clone sits one base away, suggesting this may be a read error. This rearrangement joins TRBV5-5 to TRBJ2-7, with D perhaps matching TRBD1 (5 bases). V was shortened by 0 bases and J by 6 bases, with 7 bases between the two germline ends. The germline gives CDR1 SGHKS, CDR2 YYEKEE (reference sequence). The CDR3 has 12 residues. DNA for the CDR3: TGTGCCAGCAGCTTGGTAGGGGTCGAGCAGTACTTC. The encoded protein is CASSLVGVEQYF. Together with reference TRBV5-5 and TRBJ2-7, the CDR3 gives the full variable domain: DAGVTQSPTHLIKTRGQQVTLRCSPISGHKSVSWYQQVLGQGPQFIFQYYEKEERGRGNFPDRFSARQFPNYSSELNVNALLLGDSALYLCASSLVGVEQYFGPGTRLTVT.

The chain uses TRBV5-1 and TRBJ1-4; 7 positions agree with TRBD1. Germline CDR1 is SGHRS and CDR2 is YFSETQ. V lost 0 bases to trimming and J lost 5 bases; unmatched junction nucleotides: 7. CDR3 size: 16 residues. CDR3 sequence: CASSLGQGGVNEKLFF. CDR3 DNA: TGCGCCAGCAGCTTGGGACAGGGAGGGGTAAATGAAAAACTGTTTTTT.

In this sample, this clonotype turned up a few times. V gene TRBV6-5 combines with J gene TRBJ1-4; 7 bases match TRBD1. This CDR3 comprises 15 residues. The V gene end was trimmed by 4 bases and the J gene end by 5 bases; junction bases not matched to a gene: 7. Germline V gene sequence: CDR1 MNHEY, CDR2 SVGAGI. The CDR3 sequence is CASSLGQAANEKLFF. The CDR3 DNA reads as TGTGCCAGCAGTTTAGGACAGGCGGCAAATGAAAAACTGTTTTTT.

The gene calls are TRBV27 and TRBJ2-3; TRBD2 matches 8 bases. The CDR3 runs to 19 residues. Germline V gene data show CDR1 as MNHEY and CDR2 as SMNVEV (reference sequence). The V gene end was trimmed by 0 bases and the J gene end by 0 bases; junction bases not matched to a gene: 11. DNA of the CDR3: TGTGCCAGCAGTTTATCTACCTGGGAGAGCGGGAGTAGCACAGATACGCAGTATTTT. Protein product: CASSLSTWESGSSTDTQYF.

The V call is TRBV5-1, the J call TRBJ1-6; D is undetermined. The V end lost 4 bases, the J end lost 7 bases, and 12 bases lay between the germline ends. Germline assignment: CDR1 SGHRS and CDR2 YFSETQ. The CDR3 extends over 14 amino acids. The CDR3 DNA follows: TGCGCCAGCAGCCCACGAACACTGAATTCACCCCTCCACTTT. This translates into CASSPRTLNSPLHF.

The chain couples TRBV6-6 to TRBJ1-1; TRBD1 aligns across 9 bases. V gave up 10 bases and J gave up 6 bases; unmatched junction bases: 6. The germline gives CDR1 MNHNY, CDR2 SVGAGI (reference sequence). The length of the CDR3 is 12 residues. The CDR3 DNA reads TGTGCCACGGGACAGGGAAAATCTGAAGCTTTCTTT. Its protein is CATGQGKSEAFF.

This clonotype was detected only a few times. This chain connects TRBV20-1 to TRBJ2-7; TRBD2 might be the D (6 bases). This CDR3 has 14 amino acids. CDR1 and CDR2 from the germline V gene are DFQATT and SNEGSKA (reference sequence). V dropped 6 bases and J dropped 3 bases, with 18 bases sitting between them. The CDR3 region is CSALGTLPHYEQYF. The CDR3, as DNA: TGCAGTGCATTGGGGACTCTGCCACACTACGAGCAGTACTTC.

J is TRBJ2-1 and V is TRBV4-3; tentatively, D is TRBD2 (6 bases). V was pared by 3 bases and J by 0 bases, with 15 bases between. The CDR3 is made up of 17 amino acids. Germline V gene lookup returns CDR1 LGHNA and CDR2 YSLEER. The CDR3 sequence: CASSQSSGGVSYNEQFF. The CDR3 region has the DNA TGCGCCAGCAGCCAGTCGAGTGGCGGGGTCTCCTACAATGAGCAGTTCTTC.

This clonotype has more than one count but fewer than ten. The genes are TRBV6-1 and TRBJ1-5; possible D gene TRBD1, 6 bases. The V and J ends lost 7 bases and 2 bases respectively, with 12 bases between them. In germline, CDR1 is MNHNS, CDR2 SASEGT. CDR3 size: 14 residues. The CDR3 is CASKGGAGNQPQHF. Written as DNA, the CDR3 is TGTGCCAGCAAAGGGGGGGCTGGCAATCAGCCCCAGCATTTT.

Concerning this clonotype: Because the CDR3 is missing its conserved closing phenylalanine or tryptophan, this is likely a read error. The chain combines TRBV12-3 or TRBV12-4 with TRBJ2-5; no clear D gene. V lost 5 bases to trimming and J lost 1 base, with 8 bases between them. CDR3 length equals 13 residues. CDR3 in amino acids: CASSPSAQETQYL. CDR3 DNA: TGTGCCAGCAGTCCATCCGCCCAAGAGACCCAGTACCTC.

Points on this clonotype: A junction end diverges from the germline sequence, so it may reflect a read error. The rearrangement uses TRBV20-1 and TRBJ2-6, with TRBD1 matching 8 bases. Per germline, CDR1 DFQATT and CDR2 SNEGSKA (reference sequence). The CDR3 has 17 residues. The CDR3 nucleotides are TGCTGTGCTAGAGATCCAGGGGGCTACTCTGGGGCCAACGTCCTGACTTTC. It is translated as CCARDPGGYSGANVLTF.

This clonotype was seen many times. The chain recombines TRBV7-9 with TRBJ2-7; D uncertain. Trimming removed 5 bases from V and 1 base from J, with 18 bases in between. From germline, CDR1 is SEHNR and CDR2 FQNEAQ (reference sequence). This CDR3 region has 16 residues. The CDR3 sequence: CASSVRGALNSYEQYF. The CDR3, as DNA: TGTGCCAGCAGCGTGCGTGGTGCCCTTAATTCCTACGAGCAGTACTTC.

This clonotype has only a few counts. This chain connects TRBV4-3 to TRBJ2-2, with D tentatively TRBD1 (6 bases). Germline V gene lookup returns CDR1 LGHNA and CDR2 YSLEER. V lost 0 bases and J 7 bases, leaving 12 bases between the germline ends. This CDR3 is built from 15 residues. The CDR3: CASSQDVQGYGELFF. The DNA of the CDR3 is TGCGCCAGCAGCCAAGATGTACAGGGATACGGGGAGCTGTTTTTT.

The sample holds many counts of this clonotype. The chain is built from TRBV7-2 and TRBJ2-7; D is uncertain. V was trimmed by 5 bases and J by 1 base, leaving 12 bases between them. Germline CDR1 reads SGHTA; CDR2 reads FQGNSA. This CDR3 comprises 14 residues. CDR3 in DNA: TGTGCCAGCAGCCAGGTGGAGTTGTCCTACGAGCAGTACTTC. Protein product: CASSQVELSYEQYF. The full variable domain, rest sourced from reference TRBV7-2 and TRBJ2-7, is GAGVSQSPSNKVTEKGKDVELRCDPISGHTALYWYRQSLGQGLEFLIYFQGNSAPDKSGLPSDRFSAERTGGSVSTLTIQRTQQEDSAVYLCASSQVELSYEQYFGPGTRLTVT.

This clonotype has a handful of counts. The chain employs TRBV5-5 and TRBJ1-4, with 7 bases fitting TRBD1. The CDR3 is 16 amino acids. Per the germline V gene, CDR1 is SGHKS and CDR2 is YYEKEE (reference sequence). V shed 1 base, J shed 4 bases, and the junction held 7 bases outside the gene matches. CDR3 sequence: CASSLTRGTVNEKLFF. CDR3 bases: TGTGCCAGCAGCTTGACTAGAGGGACAGTTAATGAAAAACTGTTTTTT. The full variable domain, completed using reference TRBV5-5 and TRBJ1-4, is DAGVTQSPTHLIKTRGQQVTLRCSPISGHKSVSWYQQVLGQGPQFIFQYYEKEERGRGNFPDRFSARQFPNYSSELNVNALLLGDSALYLCASSLTRGTVNEKLFFGSGTQLSVL.

This clonotype was recorded at least ten times. The chain couples TRBV5-1 to TRBJ2-7; no definite D call. V lost 1 base, J lost 5 bases, and 4 bases lay in between. Germline assignment: CDR1 SGHRS and CDR2 YFSETQ. This CDR3 is built from 11 residues. The CDR3 DNA reads as TGCGCCAGCAGCTTGTACCACGAGCAGTACTTC. Encoded protein: CASSLYHEQYF.

This clonotype was seen repeatedly, ten times or more. The chain links TRBV7-2 to TRBJ2-2; no firm D call. The CDR3 contains 14 residues. From germline, CDR1 is SGHTA and CDR2 FQGNSA. V lost 1 base and J 7 bases, leaving 10 bases between the germline ends. CDR3 DNA: TGTGCCAGCAGCTTAGTTCGAAAGGGCGGGGAGCTGTTTTTT. Its translation: CASSLVRKGGELFF.

This clonotype was recorded a few times. The V gene is TRBV5-5, the J gene TRBJ2-7; tentatively, D is TRBD2 (6 bases). The V gene lost 4 bases and the J gene lost 2 bases, with 22 bases spanning the gap. The CDR3 loop spans 17 amino acids. The germline V gene encodes CDR1 SGHKS and CDR2 YYEKEE (reference sequence). CDR3: CASSPGGGAIAAYEQYF. DNA for the CDR3: TGTGCCAGCAGCCCGGGCGGCGGGGCCATAGCGGCCTACGAGCAGTACTTC.